This TCR beta chain was recovered during a study of blood T cell repertoires in COVID-19. Study at large: T cells, B-cell-depleted T cells, or PBMCs supplied cDNA or gDNA.

The assay was immunoSEQ multiplex PCR, and TCRdb's table has in-frame clones only and misses some. The repertoire holds approximately 400,000 clones, with 91% as singletons. Within 2 weeks before study entry, exposed participants met a COVID-19 case. The sequenced material came from PBMCs or T cells enriched from blood (not recorded which). This TCR was recovered from a woman aged 35 to 49 who had been exposed to COVID-19.

The CDR3 region is CAVRTGGSYEQYF. The DNA for the CDR3 is TGTGCCGTCCGGACAGGGGGATCCTACGAGCAGTACTTC. The J gene is TRBJ2-7, the V gene TRBV27, with 10 nucleotides matching TRBD1. The V gene's germline CDR1 is MNHEY and CDR2 SMNVEV (reference sequence). The CDR3 is 13 residues long. The trim removed 11 bases at V and 1 base at J, leaving 5 bases unmatched.